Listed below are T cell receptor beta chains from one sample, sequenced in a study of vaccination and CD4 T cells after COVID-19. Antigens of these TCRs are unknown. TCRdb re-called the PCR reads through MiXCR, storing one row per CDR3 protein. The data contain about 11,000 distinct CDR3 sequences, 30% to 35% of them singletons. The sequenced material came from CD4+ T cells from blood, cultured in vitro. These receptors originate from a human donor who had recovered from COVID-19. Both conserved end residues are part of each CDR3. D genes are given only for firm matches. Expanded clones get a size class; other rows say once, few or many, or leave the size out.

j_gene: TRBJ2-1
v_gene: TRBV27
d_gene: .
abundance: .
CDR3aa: CASSFLALSSYNEQFF
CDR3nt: TGTGCCAGCAGTTTCCTGGCGCTGAGCTCCTACAATGAGCAGTTCTTC

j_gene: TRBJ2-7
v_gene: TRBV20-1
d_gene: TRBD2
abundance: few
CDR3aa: CSARISGIVHEQYF
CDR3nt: TGCAGTGCTAGAATCAGCGGGATTGTTCACGAGCAGTACTTC

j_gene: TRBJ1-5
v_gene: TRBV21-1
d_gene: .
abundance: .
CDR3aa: CASSKGVCGMKQPQHF
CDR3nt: TGTGCCAGCAGCAAAGGTGTTTGCGGAATGAAGCAGCCCCAGCATTTT

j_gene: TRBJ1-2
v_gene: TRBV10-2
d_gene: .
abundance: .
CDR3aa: CASRVPDYGYTF
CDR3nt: TGCGCCAGCAGGGTCCCGGACTATGGCTACACCTTC

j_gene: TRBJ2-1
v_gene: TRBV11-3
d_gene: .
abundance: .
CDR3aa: CASSPRRNEQFF
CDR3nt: TGTGCCAGCAGCCCGCGGCGAAATGAGCAGTTCTTC

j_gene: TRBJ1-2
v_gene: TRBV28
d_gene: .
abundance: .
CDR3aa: CASTQPGTAIYGYTF
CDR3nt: TGTGCCAGCACCCAGCCAGGGACGGCGATCTATGGCTACACCTTC

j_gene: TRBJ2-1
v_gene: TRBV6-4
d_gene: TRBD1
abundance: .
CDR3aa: CASSSKQGANYNEQFF
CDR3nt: TGTGCCAGCAGCTCTAAACAGGGGGCAAACTACAATGAGCAGTTCTTC

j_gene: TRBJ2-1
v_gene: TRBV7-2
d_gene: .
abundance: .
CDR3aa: CASSFLTGLTYNEQFF
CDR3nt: TGTGCCAGCAGCTTTTTAACGGGGCTGACCTACAATGAGCAGTTCTTC

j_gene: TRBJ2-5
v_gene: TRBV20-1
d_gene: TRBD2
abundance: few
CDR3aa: CSARSWRESETQYF
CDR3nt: TGCAGTGCTAGGTCCTGGCGGGAGTCGGAGACCCAGTACTTC

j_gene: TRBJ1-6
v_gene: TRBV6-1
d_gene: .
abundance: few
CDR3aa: CASRTITGTYNSPLHF
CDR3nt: TGTGCCAGCAGGACGATCACCGGGACCTATAATTCACCCCTCCACTTT

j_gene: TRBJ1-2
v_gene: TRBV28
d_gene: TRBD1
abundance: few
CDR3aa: CASSAGQGGDYGYTF
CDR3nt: TGTGCCAGCAGTGCCGGACAGGGGGGTGACTATGGCTACACCTTC

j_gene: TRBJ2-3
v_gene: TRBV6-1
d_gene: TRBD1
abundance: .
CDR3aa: CASAKTGGVTDTQYF
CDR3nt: TGTGCCAGCGCGAAGACAGGGGGCGTAACAGATACGCAGTATTTT

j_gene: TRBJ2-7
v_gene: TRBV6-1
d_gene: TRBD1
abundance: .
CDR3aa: CASSRTGSSYEQYF
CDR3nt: TGTGCCAGCAGCCGGACAGGTAGCTCCTACGAGCAGTACTTC

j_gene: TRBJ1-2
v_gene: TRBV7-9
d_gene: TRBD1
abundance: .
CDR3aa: CASSLFWGQTYGYTF
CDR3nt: TGTGCCAGCAGCTTATTTTGGGGACAGACCTATGGCTACACCTTC

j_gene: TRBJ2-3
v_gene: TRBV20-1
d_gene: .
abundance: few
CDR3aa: CSARTQTDTQYF
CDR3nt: TGCAGTGCTAGAACCCAAACAGATACGCAGTATTTT

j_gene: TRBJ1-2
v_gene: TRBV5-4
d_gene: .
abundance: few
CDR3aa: CASSTQGRDGYTF
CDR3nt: TGTGCCAGCAGCACCCAGGGGCGGGACGGCTACACCTTC

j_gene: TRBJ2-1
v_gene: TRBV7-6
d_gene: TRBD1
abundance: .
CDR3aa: CASSIGTGAPGGEQFF
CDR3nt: TGTGCCAGCAGCATTGGGACAGGGGCCCCAGGGGGTGAGCAGTTCTTC